This note documents a single T cell receptor beta chain sequence. This clone's antigen is unknown. There are no base qualities to consult, and no much larger clone falls within one base. The donors belonged to the validation cohort of over a hundred subjects, which was separate from the roughly 700-subject first cohort. The sample is drawn from a study of cytomegalovirus exposure and HLA in healthy donors (dated by TCRdb to about 2017). Concerning the study at large: According to a later analysis, the roughly 120 validation repertoires were produced on the same platform as the roughly 600 repertoires of the first cohort. The study was designed to test whether signatures of past pathogen exposure could be identified by cataloging public T cell receptors. A separate validation cohort of 90 to 150 different subjects was used in addition to the 666-subject first cohort. The study combined high-throughput TCR immunosequencing, statistical association of individual TCRs with disease status, and machine learning to predict cytomegalovirus infection status.

The full study reports these points: The classifier was reported to diagnose cytomegalovirus status with high specificity and sensitivity in both the original cohort and the validation cohort. The study listed 150 to 200 TCR beta chains as associated with cytomegalovirus. Most TCR sequences were observed very rarely across donors, whereas some public TCRs were present in many individuals. A few of the identified cytomegalovirus-associated TCR beta chains were confirmed in vitro to be specific for cytomegalovirus antigens. Subsequent analysis determined that TCRs grouped into clusters in the first cohort also showed a tendency toward co-occurrence across the 120 validation repertoires, and approximately 94% of cluster scores exceeded 0. All 120 or so repertoires were used to score co-occurrence in the validation cohort in a later analysis, because that analysis had no HLA typing for the cohort. The authors suggested that the approach could potentially be generalized to other disease states and immunological phenotypes.

The library was obtained by the immunoSEQ multiplex PCR assay. Per the source publication's procedure: To diagnose cytomegalovirus status from the catalog of TCR beta chain sequences, a statistical classification framework was built. What TCRdb holds here is the immuneACCESS table cut down to in-frame rearrangements. Part of the clones is not present; checked against another copy, under half of the missing clones reflect an unresolved V gene, and the others are unexplained. That table gives V, J and clone size, and the DNA gave D and trimming. The sample yields tens of thousands of clones; roughly 94% were counted once. Clones ranked in the top ten supply about 0.63% of the sample. The TCR originated in a woman younger than 35 in good health and CMV-seronegative. Sequenced input: PBMCs.

The DNA sequence reads TGTGCCAGCAGCTTTATAGCGGGGGGGCTCTCAGATACGCAGTATTTT. It translates as CASSFIAGGLSDTQYF. Here the chain combines TRBV11-2 and TRBJ2-3, and TRBD2 matches 11 of the central bases. Including cysteine and phenylalanine, the CDR3 has 16 amino acids. The CDR3 DNA has 48 bases and is translated from base 1. Per the germline V gene, SGHAT is the CDR1 and FQNNGV is the CDR2. V trim: 3 bases; J trim: 4 bases; unmatched bases: 6.